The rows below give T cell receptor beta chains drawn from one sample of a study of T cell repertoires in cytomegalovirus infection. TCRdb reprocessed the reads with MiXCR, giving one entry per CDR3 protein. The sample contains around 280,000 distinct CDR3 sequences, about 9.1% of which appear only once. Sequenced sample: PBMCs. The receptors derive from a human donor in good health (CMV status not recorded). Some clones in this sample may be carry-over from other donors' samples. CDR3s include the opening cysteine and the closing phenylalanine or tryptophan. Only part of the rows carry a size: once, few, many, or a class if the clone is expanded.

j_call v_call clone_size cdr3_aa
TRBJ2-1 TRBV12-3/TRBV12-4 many CASSFSGDEQFF
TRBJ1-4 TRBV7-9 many CASSFGTGNEKLFF
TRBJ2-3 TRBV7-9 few CASSLGRGESDF
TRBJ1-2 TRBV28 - CASSGFYGYTF
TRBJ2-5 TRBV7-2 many CASSLVSGGAGAQETQYF
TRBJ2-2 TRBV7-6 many CASSVLGLAGNTGELFF
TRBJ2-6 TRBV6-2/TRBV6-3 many CASSYWTWAGANVLTF
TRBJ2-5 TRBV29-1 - CSVDGLAEQETQYF
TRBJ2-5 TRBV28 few CASRGGGFQETQYF
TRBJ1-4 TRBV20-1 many CSAPVQGAGEKLFF
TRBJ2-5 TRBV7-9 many CASSFSIRGLPQETQYF
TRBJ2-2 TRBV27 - CASSLSREGFAGELFF
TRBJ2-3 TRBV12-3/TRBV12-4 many CASTLGFSTDTQYF
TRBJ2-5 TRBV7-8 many CASSLAEREYQETQYF
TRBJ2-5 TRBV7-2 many CASSLRGRMETQYF
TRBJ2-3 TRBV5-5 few CASSLRLAGADTQYF
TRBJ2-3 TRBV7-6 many CASSRPSGGTSDTQYF
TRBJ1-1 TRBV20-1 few CSARDLGGVTEAFF
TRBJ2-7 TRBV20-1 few CSAAGGAVEQYF
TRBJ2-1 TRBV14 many CASSQLRTSAQFF
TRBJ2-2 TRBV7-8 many CASSLRQVANTGELFF
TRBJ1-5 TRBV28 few CASSPFPGSQPQHF
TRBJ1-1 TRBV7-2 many CASSLDRTGAGTEAFF
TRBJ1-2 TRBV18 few CASSPTGGQRNYGYTF
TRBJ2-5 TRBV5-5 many CASRTGTGGQKTQYF
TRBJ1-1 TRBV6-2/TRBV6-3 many CASSYRLANTEAFF
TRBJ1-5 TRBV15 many CATSRGVGNQPQHF
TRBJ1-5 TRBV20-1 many CSRQGFGNQPQHF
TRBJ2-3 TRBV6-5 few CASSALSTDTQYF
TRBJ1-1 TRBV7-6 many CASSLYREEAFF
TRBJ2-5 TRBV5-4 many CASKGANRGRRETQYF
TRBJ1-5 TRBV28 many CATASGQWDQPQHF
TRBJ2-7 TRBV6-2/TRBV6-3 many CASSYIQEANEQYF
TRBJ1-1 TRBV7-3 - CASSIQGSGTEAFF
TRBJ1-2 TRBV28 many CASSPGGTYGYTF
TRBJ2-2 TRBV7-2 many CASSVLAGGQELFF
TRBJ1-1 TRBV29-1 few CSSSQEGIGVTEAFF
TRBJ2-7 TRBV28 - CASSFGDRTYEQYF
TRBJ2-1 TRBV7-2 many CASSQGGDYFRDEQFF
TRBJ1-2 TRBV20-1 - CSAPDRGERGYTF
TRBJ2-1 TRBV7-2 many CASSLAMAEQFF
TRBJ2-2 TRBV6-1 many CASSIGTGGSGELFF
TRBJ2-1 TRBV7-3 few CASSSWSGSYNEQFF
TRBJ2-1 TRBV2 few CASKTSGGLSYNEQFF
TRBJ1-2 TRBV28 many CASRLPGQGVTNYGYTF
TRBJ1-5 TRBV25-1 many CASSIGTGSQPQHF
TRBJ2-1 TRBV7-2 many CASSLAPGLAGGRFNNEQFF
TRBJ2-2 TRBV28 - CASMEPTGTGELFF